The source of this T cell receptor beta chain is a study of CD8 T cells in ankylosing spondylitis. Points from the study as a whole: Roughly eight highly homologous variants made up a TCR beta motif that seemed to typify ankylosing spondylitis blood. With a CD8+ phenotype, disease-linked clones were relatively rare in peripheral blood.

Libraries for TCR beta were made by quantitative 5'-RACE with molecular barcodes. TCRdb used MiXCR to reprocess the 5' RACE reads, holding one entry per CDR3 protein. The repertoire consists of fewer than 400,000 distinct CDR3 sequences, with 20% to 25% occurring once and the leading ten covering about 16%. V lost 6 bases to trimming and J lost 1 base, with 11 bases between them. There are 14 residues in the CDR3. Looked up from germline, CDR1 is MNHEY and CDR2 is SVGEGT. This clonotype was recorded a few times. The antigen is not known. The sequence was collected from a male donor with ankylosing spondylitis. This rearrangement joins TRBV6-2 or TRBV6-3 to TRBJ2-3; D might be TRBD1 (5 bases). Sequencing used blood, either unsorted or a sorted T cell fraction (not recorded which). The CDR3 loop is CASSDTTGTDTQYF. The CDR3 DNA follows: TGTGCCAGCAGCGATACGACAGGCACAGATACGCAGTATTTT.